This T cell receptor (beta chain) comes out of a study of PD-1 blockade in classical Hodgkin lymphoma. TCRdb keeps only in-frame clones here, not all; method: immunoSEQ multiplex PCR. The sample consists of fewer than 30,000 clones, 80% to 90% of them appearing once. Time point reported: cycle 4 day 1 (C4D1), after less than 7 weeks of nivolumab. Every one of the patients relapsed after autologous stem cell transplantation (brentuximab vedotin exposure was variable). Deletions cut 4 bases from V and 0 bases from J, with 9 bases between. Germline CDR1 MNHEY, CDR2 SVGAGI. The CDR3 runs to 14 residues. V is TRBV6-5 and J is TRBJ1-2; maybe TRBD1 (5 bases). This receptor was obtained from a human donor with classical Hodgkin lymphoma. Sequences were derived from peripheral blood mononuclear cells (PBMCs), sampled before the fourth cycle of nivolumab. The CDR3 sequence: CASSLGGANYGYTF. CDR3 DNA sequence: TGTGCCAGCAGTTTGGGGGGAGCTAACTATGGCTACACCTTC.